This entry is about one T cell receptor (beta chain). Profiling relied on immunoSEQ multiplex PCR, and the TCRdb table lists in-frame clones only, not all of them. The table includes about 68,000 clones, 79% detected once. These data belong to a study of a mutant IDH1 vaccine in newly diagnosed glioma. Turning to the study itself: The treated population exhibited a male proportion of around 62%, a female proportion of roughly 40%, and a mean age of roughly 39 years.

As for time point: baseline, week 1 (first vaccination visit). The treatment here: pre-vaccination baseline after standard-of-care therapy. The receptor was isolated from a man aged 45-65 years with glioma. Sequencing used PBMCs, obtained from a glioma patient treated with radiotherapy, temozolomide or both.

CDR3 region: CASSPRAGGSVEKLFF. The DNA for the CDR3 is TGTGCCAGCAGCCCCCGGGCAGGGGGCTCTGTTGAAAAACTGTTTTTT. The chain joins TRBV7-2 to TRBJ1-4, with 8 bases fitting TRBD1. J lost 7 bases, V lost 5 bases, and 12 bases had no gene match. The CDR3 extends over 16 amino acids. The germline V gene has CDR1 SGHTA and CDR2 FQGNSA.